What follows are 23 T cell receptor beta chains derived from one specimen sequenced in a study of T cell changes during pregnancy in multiple sclerosis. Clones were read by immunoSEQ multiplex PCR, and TCRdb kept only the in-frame ones, dropping some. This table holds over 45,000 clones, approximately 85% found once. Sample: CD4+ T cells from peripheral blood mononuclear cells, taken in the second trimester of pregnancy. Source of these receptors: a female donor with multiple sclerosis, enrolled in a pregnancy study.

The CDR3 spells CASSLNRDEQYF. The CDR3 DNA is TGTGCCAGCAGCTTAAATCGGGACGAGCAGTACTTC. The chain couples TRBV11-1 to TRBJ2-7, with D unclear. The V end was cut by 2 bases, the J end by 5 bases, with 7 bases between. The CDR3 loop spans 12 amino acids. From germline, CDR1 is SGHAT and CDR2 FQDESV (reference sequence).

The chain couples TRBV5-1 to TRBJ1-3; 7 bases fit TRBD1. The germline V gene has CDR1 SGHRS and CDR2 YFSETQ. There are 17 residues in the CDR3. Trimming cost V 0 bases and J 1 base; bases outside gene matches: 7. The CDR3 loop is CASSLEGAARSGNTIYF. CDR3 nucleotides: TGCGCCAGCAGCTTGGAGGGGGCCGCGAGATCTGGAAACACCATATATTTT.

On this clone itself: This sample also contains other DNA sequences that code for the same CDR3. The CDR3 DNA follows: TGTGCCAGCAGCATTCAAACAAAAGCGGGAGTGACCACCGGGGAGCTGTTTTTT. Protein: CASSIQTKAGVTTGELFF. The chain links TRBV13 to TRBJ2-2; 8 bases align to TRBD2. The germline V gene has CDR1 PRHDT and CDR2 FYEKMQ (reference sequence). The CDR3 runs 18 residues. V lost 5 bases and J lost 4; bases outside the gene matches: 15. The full variable domain, completed using reference TRBV13 and TRBJ2-2, is AAGVIQSPRHLIKEKRETATLKCYPIPRHDTVYWYQQGPGQDPQFLISFYEKMQSDKGSIPDRFSAQQFSDYHSELNMSSLELGDSALYFCASSIQTKAGVTTGELFFGEGSRLTVL.

This clone was seen just once. The J gene is TRBJ1-5, the V gene TRBV28, with 9 bases that match TRBD1. In germline, CDR1 is MDHEN, CDR2 SYDVKM. The CDR3 has 17 residues. V dropped 7 bases and J dropped 1; count of bases not matched to a gene: 11. The DNA of the CDR3 is TGTGCCAGCACCCTTCCACAGGGGGCGGGAAGCAATCAGCCCCAGCATTTT. Encoded protein: CASTLPQGAGSNQPQHF.

The chain is built from TRBV4-3 and TRBJ1-4; 7 bases map to TRBD1. The germline V gene encodes CDR1 LGHNA and CDR2 YSLEER. CDR3 size: 16 residues. Germline trimming cut 0 bases from V and 10 bases from J; bases unmatched to any gene: 11. CDR3 amino acids: CASSQDASRDSGKLFF. The CDR3 DNA reads as TGCGCCAGCAGCCAAGACGCCAGCAGGGACAGTGGAAAACTGTTTTTT.

J is TRBJ2-3 and V is TRBV9; D possibly corresponds to TRBD1 (6 bases). Trimming cost V 4 bases and J 3 bases, with 15 bases left between them. The CDR3 has 15 residues. Germline V lookup: CDR1 SGDLS, CDR2 YYNGEE. The CDR3 DNA sequence: TGTGCCAGCAGCACCTCCGGGACAAGAACAGATACGCAGTATTTT. Its translation: CASSTSGTRTDTQYF.

The CDR3 coding sequence is TGTGCCAGCAGCCTGGTCGCTAGCGGGGAGATCCAAGAGACCCAGTACTTC. It yields the protein CASSLVASGEIQETQYF. This sequence joins TRBV7-3 and TRBJ2-5; 9 bases agree with TRBD2. CDR1 is SGHTA, CDR2 FQGTGA, per germline. With 5 bases clipped from V and 1 base from J, the junction kept 11 bases outside the gene matches. The CDR3 runs 17 residues.

This chain links TRBV30 with TRBJ1-1; the D gene is possibly TRBD1 (5 bases). Per germline, CDR1 GTSNPN and CDR2 SVGIG (reference sequence). V gave up 0 bases and J gave up 9 bases, with 14 bases separating them. The CDR3 consists of 13 residues. This CDR3 is CAWSVGQGEKAFF. DNA for the CDR3: TGTGCCTGGAGTGTAGGGCAGGGTGAGAAAGCTTTCTTT.

This clone has more than one count but fewer than ten. V gene TRBV5-1 combines with J gene TRBJ1-1; tentative D call: TRBD1 (5 bases). Germline CDR1 reads SGHRS; CDR2 reads YFSETQ. The germline V and J ends were trimmed by 3 bases and 6 bases, with 15 bases remaining between them. The CDR3 loop spans 14 amino acids. The CDR3 bases are TGCGCCAGCAGCTGGACGGGGGATGGGGCTGAAGCTTTCTTT. It specifies CASSWTGDGAEAFF.

The V and J genes are TRBV21-1 and TRBJ1-1. TRBV21-1 is a pseudogene. The CDR3 runs 15 residues. The CDR3 is CASSKGEGVFTEAFF. CDR3 DNA sequence: TGTGCCAGCAGCAAAGGAGAGGGTGTGTTCACTGAAGCTTTCTTT.

A few counts support this clone. This chain connects TRBV5-4 to TRBJ2-5, with 8 bases fitting TRBD2. The CDR3 contains 16 residues. Trimming took 6 bases from V and 1 from J; bases not matched to a gene: 11. From germline, CDR1 is SGHNT and CDR2 YYREEE (reference sequence). The CDR3: CASKPTGLAGQETQYF. The CDR3 DNA reads as TGTGCCAGCAAACCGACCGGGCTAGCGGGCCAAGAGACCCAGTACTTC. Supplemented by reference TRBV5-4 and TRBJ2-5, the full variable domain reads ETGVTQSPTHLIKTRGQQVTLRCSSQSGHNTVSWYQQALGQGPQFIFQYYREEENGRGNFPPRFSGLQFPNYSSELNVNALELDDSALYLCASKPTGLAGQETQYFGPGTRLLVL.

This clone showed up just once. V and J are TRBV6-5 and TRBJ2-7; 7 nucleotides line up with TRBD1. Germline values: CDR1 MNHEY, CDR2 SVGAGI. The CDR3 has 14 residues. V shed 5 bases, J shed 4 bases, and the junction held 8 bases outside the gene matches. The CDR3 DNA reads as TGTGCCAGCAGTCCATTGACAGGGCTATACGAGCAGTACTTC. As protein: CASSPLTGLYEQYF.

This rearrangement joins TRBV4-3 to TRBJ2-5, with 7 bases aligning to TRBD2. With 3 bases clipped from V and 5 bases from J, the junction kept 9 bases outside the gene matches. CDR3 size: 15 residues. The germline CDR1 and CDR2 sequences are LGHNA and YSLEER. The DNA of the CDR3 is TGCGCCAGCAGCCAGGGGGGGACTTCTGGGGAGACCCAGTACTTC. As protein: CASSQGGTSGETQYF.

V gene TRBV19 combines with J gene TRBJ1-1, with TRBD1 matching over 8 bases. This CDR3 contains 14 residues. Germline V gene data show CDR1 as LNHDA and CDR2 as SQIVND (reference sequence). Trimming took 7 bases from V and 3 from J; bases not matched to a gene: 7. This CDR3 is CASTHRGGDTEAFF. The DNA for the CDR3 is TGTGCCAGTACCCACAGGGGGGGAGACACTGAAGCTTTCTTT. The entire variable domain, with the rest obtained from reference TRBV19 and TRBJ1-1, is as follows: DGGITQSPKYLFRKEGQNVTLSCEQNLNHDAMYWYRQDPGQGLRLIYYSQIVNDFQKGDIAEGYSVSREKKESFPLTVTSAQKNPTAFYLCASTHRGGDTEAFFGQGTRLTVV.

DNA for the CDR3: TGTGCCAGCAGTTTGAGGTGGGAGACCCAGTACTTC. It yields the protein CASSLRWETQYF. The gene calls are TRBV28 and TRBJ2-5; unclear D gene. Germline CDR1 and CDR2: MDHEN and SYDVKM. CDR3 length: 12 amino acids. V was shortened by 3 bases and J by 5 bases, with 7 bases between the two germline ends.

This chain links TRBV19 with TRBJ2-2; 7 nucleotides match TRBD2. Germline values: CDR1 LNHDA, CDR2 SQIVND (reference sequence). This CDR3 has 15 residues. Unmatched junction bases numbered 6, after V lost 4 bases and J lost 4 bases. The CDR3: CASSRVGGPTGELFF. For the CDR3, the DNA is TGTGCCAGTAGTAGGGTGGGAGGGCCCACCGGGGAGCTGTTTTTT. The whole variable domain, filled in from reference TRBV19 and TRBJ2-2, reads DGGITQSPKYLFRKEGQNVTLSCEQNLNHDAMYWYRQDPGQGLRLIYYSQIVNDFQKGDIAEGYSVSREKKESFPLTVTSAQKNPTAFYLCASSRVGGPTGELFFGEGSRLTVL.

This chain uses TRBV6-1 with TRBJ2-7; 9 bases map to TRBD2. The germline gives CDR1 MNHNS, CDR2 SASEGT. This CDR3 has 15 amino acids. The V and J ends lost 2 bases and 4 bases, in that order; junction bases with no gene match: 6. In nucleotides, the CDR3 is TGTGCCAGCAGTGAACAGGGCGGGAGGGCGTACGAGCAGTACTTC. Protein product: CASSEQGGRAYEQYF.

The chain couples TRBV5-1 to TRBJ2-5; tentatively, D is TRBD1 (5 bases). Germline V lookup: CDR1 SGHRS, CDR2 YFSETQ. This CDR3 comprises 16 residues. The V and J ends lost 5 bases and 2 bases respectively, with 19 bases between them. The CDR3 sequence: CASRNKRDGQQETQYF. The CDR3 DNA reads as TGCGCCAGCAGAAACAAGCGTGACGGACAACAAGAGACCCAGTACTTC.

This chain links TRBV28 with TRBJ1-3; maybe TRBD1 (6 bases). This CDR3 spans 15 amino acids. The V end lost 4 bases, the J end lost 3 bases, and 13 bases lay between the germline ends. Looked up from germline, CDR1 is MDHEN and CDR2 is SYDVKM. The CDR3 region has the DNA TGTGCCAGCAGTTCCCGACAGGAATTTGGAAACACCATATATTTT. As protein: CASSSRQEFGNTIYF.

This clone has a single count. The rearrangement joins TRBV6-5 to TRBJ2-1; weak D call: TRBD2 (5 bases). Trimming pared 0 bases from V and 15 bases from J, leaving 18 bases between. The CDR3 contains 14 residues. Germline CDR1 and CDR2: MNHEY and SVGAGI. In DNA form, the CDR3 reads TGTGCCAGCAGTTACTCGCCGGGGTCTAGCCGGCCGTTCTTC. Translation: CASSYSPGSSRPFF.

The chain has TRBV5-1 and TRBJ2-3; 7 bases are a match to TRBD2. CDR1 and CDR2 from the germline V gene are SGHRS and YFSETQ. Trimming removed 4 bases from V and 2 bases from J; junction bases left unmatched: 10. The CDR3 is made up of 16 amino acids. The CDR3 DNA follows: TGCGCCAGCAGCCCTCAGACTAGCCGCATCACAGATACGCAGTATTTT. It yields the protein CASSPQTSRITDTQYF.

The chain uses TRBV25-1 and TRBJ1-1; perhaps TRBD1 as D (6 bases). Germline CDR1 MGHDK, CDR2 SYGVNS. V lost 4 bases, J lost 6 bases, and 18 bases lay in between. This CDR3 is 15 amino acids long. The CDR3 coding sequence is TGTGCCAGCAGTGCTCAGACAGGTACTCGGTCTGAAGCTTTCTTT. Protein: CASSAQTGTRSEAFF.

This chain joins TRBV28 and TRBJ1-5; 7 bases align to TRBD1. Trimming took 1 base from V and 5 from J; bases not matched to a gene: 8. Per the germline V gene, CDR1 is MDHEN and CDR2 is SYDVKM. The CDR3 sequence is 16 residues long. The CDR3 here is CASSLSRQGGYQPQHF. CDR3 bases: TGTGCCAGCAGTTTATCCCGACAGGGAGGTTATCAGCCCCAGCATTTT. Using reference TRBV28 and TRBJ1-5 for the parts outside the CDR3, the full variable domain is DVKVTQSSRYLVKRTGEKVFLECVQDMDHENMFWYRQDPGLGLRLIYFSYDVKMKEKGDIPEGYSVSREKKERFSLILESASTNQTSMYLCASSLSRQGGYQPQHFGDGTRLSIL.